This TCR beta chain came from a study of siplizumab effects on memory and regulatory T cells. A word on this clone: Its specificity is not known.

The V gene lost 6 bases and the J gene lost 0 bases, with 10 bases spanning the gap. Germline CDR1 is MNHEY and CDR2 is SVGAGI. The CDR3 sequence is 14 residues long. Sequencing used immunoSEQ multiplex PCR; TCRdb keeps in-frame clones, though not all of them. This repertoire shows fewer than 130,000 clones, roughly 92% found once; its top ten account for about 1.5%. Whole-study results and caveats: Among mappable alloreactive CD4+ clones, the Treg-derived fraction averaged approximately 73% with siplizumab versus 25% to 30% in controls.

The sequence came from a human donor in good health. Sequenced material: CD4+ T cells sorted from blood. The chain links TRBV6-5 to TRBJ2-3; possibly TRBD2 for D (5 bases). CDR3 amino acids: CASRRALSTDTQYF. The CDR3 coding sequence is TGTGCCAGCAGGCGGGCGTTAAGCACAGATACGCAGTATTTT.